Following are 3 T cell receptor beta chains from one sample sequenced in a study of cytomegalovirus exposure and HLA in healthy donors. TCRdb's table, derived via immunoSEQ multiplex PCR, lists solely in-frame clones and lacks some. The sample consists of roughly 150,000 clones, roughly nine tenths of them appearing once. The sequenced sample consisted of PBMCs. The receptors here all came from a woman in her twenties or thirties in good health and CMV-seronegative.

V is TRBV28 and J is TRBJ2-5; D may be TRBD1 or TRBD2 (5 bases each). V lost 8 bases and J lost 3, with 19 bases in between. The length of the CDR3 is 15 residues. Germline CDR1 is MDHEN and CDR2 is SYDVKM. CDR3 in amino acids: CASRRTPGREETQYF. CDR3 coding DNA: TGTGCCAGCCGACGAACCCCGGGACGGGAAGAGACCCAGTACTTC.

The rearrangement joins TRBV9 to TRBJ2-1, with D uncertain. The V and J ends lost 3 bases and 4 bases respectively, with 5 bases between them. The germline V gene encodes CDR1 SGDLS and CDR2 YYNGEE. The CDR3 is 12 amino acids. The CDR3 protein is CASSAGYNEQFF. The CDR3 DNA is TGTGCCAGCAGCGCTGGTTACAATGAGCAGTTCTTC.

The chain uses TRBV28 and TRBJ2-1; 10 positions agree with TRBD1. The J segment lost 13 bases and the V segment lost 5 bases, leaving 5 bases of the junction unmatched. The germline gives CDR1 MDHEN, CDR2 SYDVKM. CDR3 size: 12 residues. The CDR3 sequence: CASSLGTGEQFF. The CDR3 DNA reads TGTGCCAGCAGTCTCGGGACAGGGGAACAGTTCTTC.